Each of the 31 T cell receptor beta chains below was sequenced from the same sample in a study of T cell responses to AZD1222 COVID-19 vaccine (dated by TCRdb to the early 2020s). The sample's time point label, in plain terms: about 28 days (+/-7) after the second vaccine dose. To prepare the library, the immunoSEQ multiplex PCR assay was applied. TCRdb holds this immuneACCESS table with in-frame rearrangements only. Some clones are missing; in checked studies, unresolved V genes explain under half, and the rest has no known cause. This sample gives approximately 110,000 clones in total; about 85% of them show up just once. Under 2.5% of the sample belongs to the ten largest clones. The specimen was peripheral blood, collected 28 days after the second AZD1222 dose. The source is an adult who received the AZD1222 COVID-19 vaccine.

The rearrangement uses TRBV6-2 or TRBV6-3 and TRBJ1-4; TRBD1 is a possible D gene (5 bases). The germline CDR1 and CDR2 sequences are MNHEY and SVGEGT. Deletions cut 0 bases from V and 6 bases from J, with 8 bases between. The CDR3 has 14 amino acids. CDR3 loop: CASSYSSGHEKLFF. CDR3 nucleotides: TGTGCCAGCAGTTACTCCTCAGGGCATGAAAAACTGTTTTTT.

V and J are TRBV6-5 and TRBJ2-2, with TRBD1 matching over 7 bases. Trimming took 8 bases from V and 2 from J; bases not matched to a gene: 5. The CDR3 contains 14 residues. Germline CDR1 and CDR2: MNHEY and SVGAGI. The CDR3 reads CASLGQPNTGELFF. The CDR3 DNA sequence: TGTGCCAGCCTGGGACAGCCAAACACCGGGGAGCTGTTTTTT.

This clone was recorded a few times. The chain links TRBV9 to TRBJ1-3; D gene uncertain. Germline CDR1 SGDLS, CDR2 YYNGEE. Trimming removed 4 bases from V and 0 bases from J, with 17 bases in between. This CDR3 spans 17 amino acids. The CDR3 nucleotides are TGTGCCAGCAGCCCTTCTTCGAGGGCAGGCTCTGGAAACACCATATATTTT. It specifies CASSPSSRAGSGNTIYF.

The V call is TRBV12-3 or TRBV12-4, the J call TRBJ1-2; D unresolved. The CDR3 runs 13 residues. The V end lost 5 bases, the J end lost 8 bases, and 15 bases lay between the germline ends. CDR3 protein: CASSEKGAGGYTF. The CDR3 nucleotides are TGTGCCAGCAGTGAGAAGGGCGCGGGCGGCTACACCTTC.

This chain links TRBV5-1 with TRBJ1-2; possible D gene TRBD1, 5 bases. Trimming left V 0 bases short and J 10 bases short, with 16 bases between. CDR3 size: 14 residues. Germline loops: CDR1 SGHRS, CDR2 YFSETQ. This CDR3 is CASSLAVRALDYTF. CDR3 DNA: TGCGCCAGCAGCTTGGCGGTCAGGGCCCTCGACTACACCTTC.

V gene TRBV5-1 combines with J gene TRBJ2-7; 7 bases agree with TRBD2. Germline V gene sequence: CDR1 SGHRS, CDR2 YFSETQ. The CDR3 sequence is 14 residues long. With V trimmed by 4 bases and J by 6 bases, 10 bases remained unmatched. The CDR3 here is CASSTSGNAVEQYF. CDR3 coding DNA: TGCGCCAGCAGCACCAGCGGGAATGCCGTCGAGCAGTACTTC.

CDR3 nucleotide sequence: TGTGCCAGCAGCTTGGGGACAGGCTATGGCTACACCTTC. Its protein is CASSLGTGYGYTF. The genes are TRBV7-3 and TRBJ1-2, with 8 nucleotides matching TRBD1. This CDR3 comprises 13 residues. The junction had 1 base not matched to a gene; V was cut back by 3 bases and J by 4 bases. Germline values: CDR1 SGHTA, CDR2 FQGTGA. Using reference TRBV7-3 and TRBJ1-2 for the parts outside the CDR3, the full variable domain is GAGVSQTPSNKVTEKGKYVELRCDPISGHTALYWYRQSLGQGPEFLIYFQGTGAADDSGLPNDRFFAVRPEGSVSTLKIQRTERGDSAVYLCASSLGTGYGYTFGSGTRLTVV.

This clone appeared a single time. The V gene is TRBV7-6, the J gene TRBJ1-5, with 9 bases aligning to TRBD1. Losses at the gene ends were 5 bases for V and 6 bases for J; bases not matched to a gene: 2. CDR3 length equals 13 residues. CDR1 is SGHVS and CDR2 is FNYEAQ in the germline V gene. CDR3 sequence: CASSRQGGQPQHF. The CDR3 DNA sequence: TGTGCCAGCAGCCGACAGGGGGGTCAGCCCCAGCATTTT.

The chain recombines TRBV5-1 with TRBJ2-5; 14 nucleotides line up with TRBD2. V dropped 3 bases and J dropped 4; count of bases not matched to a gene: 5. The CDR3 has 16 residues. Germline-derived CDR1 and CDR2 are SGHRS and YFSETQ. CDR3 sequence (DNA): TGCGCCAGCAGCTCTGGACTAGCGGGAGGTCGAGAGACCCAGTACTTC. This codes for CASSSGLAGGRETQYF.

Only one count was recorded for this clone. CDR3 nucleotide sequence: TGTGCCAGCAGCTTCCCCCAGAAGACTAGCGGAAACACCGGGGAGCTGTTTTTT. Translating gives CASSFPQKTSGNTGELFF. The chain carries TRBV7-8 and TRBJ2-2, with 9 nucleotides matching TRBD2. The germline V gene has CDR1 SGHVS and CDR2 FQNEAQ. This CDR3 region has 18 residues. V shed 3 bases, J shed 2 bases, and the junction held 10 bases outside the gene matches.

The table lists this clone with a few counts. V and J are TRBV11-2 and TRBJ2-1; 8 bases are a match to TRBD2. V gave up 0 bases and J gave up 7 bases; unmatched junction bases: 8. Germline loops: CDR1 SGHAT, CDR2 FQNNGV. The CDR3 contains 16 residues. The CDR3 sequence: CASSLEGSGRWNEQFF. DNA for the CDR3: TGTGCCAGCAGCTTAGAGGGGAGCGGGAGATGGAATGAGCAGTTCTTC. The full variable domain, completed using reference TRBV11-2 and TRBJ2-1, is EAGVAQSPRYKIIEKRQSVAFWCNPISGHATLYWYQQILGQGPKLLIQFQNNGVVDDSQLPKDRFSAERLKGVDSTLKIQPAKLEDSAVYLCASSLEGSGRWNEQFFGPGTRLTVL.

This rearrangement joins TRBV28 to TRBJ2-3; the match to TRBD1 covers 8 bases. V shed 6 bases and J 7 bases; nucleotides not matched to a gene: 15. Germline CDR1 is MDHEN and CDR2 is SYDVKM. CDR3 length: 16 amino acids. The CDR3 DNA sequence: TGTGCCAGCAGCCGGTACAGGGGGACACCCCAGAATACGCAGTATTTT. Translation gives CASSRYRGTPQNTQYF.

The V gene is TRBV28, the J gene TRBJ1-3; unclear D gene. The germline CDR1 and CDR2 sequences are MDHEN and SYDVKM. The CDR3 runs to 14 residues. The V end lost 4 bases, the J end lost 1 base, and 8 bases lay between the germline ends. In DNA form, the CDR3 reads TGTGCCAGCAGTTCACCTCCGTCTGGAAACACCATATATTTT. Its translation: CASSSPPSGNTIYF.

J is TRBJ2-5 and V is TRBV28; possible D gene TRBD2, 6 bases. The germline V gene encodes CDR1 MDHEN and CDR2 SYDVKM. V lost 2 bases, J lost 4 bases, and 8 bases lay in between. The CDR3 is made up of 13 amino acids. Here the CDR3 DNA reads TGTGCCAGCAGTTTACGGGGGAGAGAGACCCAGTACTTC. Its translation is CASSLRGRETQYF.

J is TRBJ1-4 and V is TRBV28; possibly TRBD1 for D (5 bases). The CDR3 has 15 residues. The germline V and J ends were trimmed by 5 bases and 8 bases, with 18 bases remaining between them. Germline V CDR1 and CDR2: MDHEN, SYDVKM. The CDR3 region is CASSPGGFLREKLFF. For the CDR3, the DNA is TGTGCCAGCAGTCCCGGGGGGTTTTTAAGAGAAAAACTGTTTTTT.

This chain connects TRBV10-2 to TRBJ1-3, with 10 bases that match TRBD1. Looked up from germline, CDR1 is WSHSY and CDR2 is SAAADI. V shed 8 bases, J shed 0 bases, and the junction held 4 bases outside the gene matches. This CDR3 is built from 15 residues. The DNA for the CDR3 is TGCGCCAGCGGGGACAGGGGAAACTCTGGAAACACCATATATTTT. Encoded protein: CASGDRGNSGNTIYF.

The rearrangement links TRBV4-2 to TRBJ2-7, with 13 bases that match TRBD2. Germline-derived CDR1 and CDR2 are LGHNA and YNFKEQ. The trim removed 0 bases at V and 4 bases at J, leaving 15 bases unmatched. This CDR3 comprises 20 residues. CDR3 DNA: TGTGCCAGCAGCCAAGATTCCTGGACTAGCGGGAGTTCGAGCGTGTACGAGCAGTACTTC. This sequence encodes CASSQDSWTSGSSSVYEQYF.

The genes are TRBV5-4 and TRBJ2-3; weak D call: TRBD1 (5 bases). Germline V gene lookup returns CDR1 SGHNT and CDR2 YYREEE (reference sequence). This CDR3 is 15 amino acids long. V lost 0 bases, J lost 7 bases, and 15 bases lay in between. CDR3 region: CASSLGQGGRNTQYF. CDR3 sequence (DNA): TGTGCCAGCAGCTTGGGGCAGGGTGGCCGCAATACGCAGTATTTT.

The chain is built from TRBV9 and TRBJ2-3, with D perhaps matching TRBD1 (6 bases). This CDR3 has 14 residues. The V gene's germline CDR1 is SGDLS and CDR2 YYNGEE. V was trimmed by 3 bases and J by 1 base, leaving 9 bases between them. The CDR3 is CASSDSGGTDTQYF. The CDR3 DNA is TGTGCCAGCAGCGATTCAGGGGGCACAGATACGCAGTATTTT. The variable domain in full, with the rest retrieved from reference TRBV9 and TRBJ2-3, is DSGVTQTPKHLITATGQRVTLRCSPRSGDLSVYWYQQSLDQGLQFLIQYYNGEERAKGNILERFSAQQFPDLHSELNLSSLELGDSALYFCASSDSGGTDTQYFGPGTRLTVL.

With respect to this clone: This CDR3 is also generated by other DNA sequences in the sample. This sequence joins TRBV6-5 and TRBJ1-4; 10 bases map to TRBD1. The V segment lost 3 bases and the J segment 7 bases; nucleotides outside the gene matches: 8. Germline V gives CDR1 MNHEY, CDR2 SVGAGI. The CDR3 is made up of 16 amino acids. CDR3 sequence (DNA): TGTGCCAGCAGTTATAGAGGAGGACAGGGGGGTGAAAAACTGTTTTTT. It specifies CASSYRGGQGGEKLFF.

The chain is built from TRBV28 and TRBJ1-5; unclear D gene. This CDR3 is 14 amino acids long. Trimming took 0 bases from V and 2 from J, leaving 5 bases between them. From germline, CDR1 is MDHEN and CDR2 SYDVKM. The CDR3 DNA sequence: TGTGCCAGCAGTTTATGGCAGGGCAATCAGCCCCAGCATTTT. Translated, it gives CASSLWQGNQPQHF.

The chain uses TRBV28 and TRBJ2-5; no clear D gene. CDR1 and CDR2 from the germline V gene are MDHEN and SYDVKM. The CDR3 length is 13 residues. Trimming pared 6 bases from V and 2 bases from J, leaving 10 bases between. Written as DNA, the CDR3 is TGTGCCAGCAGCCTCCACGGGCAAGAGACCCAGTACTTC. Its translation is CASSLHGQETQYF.

The CDR3 DNA follows: TGTGCCAGCAGCTTGCTGGGGAGGGGGCCTAGCACAGATACGCAGTATTTT. It specifies CASSLLGRGPSTDTQYF. This chain connects TRBV5-4 to TRBJ2-3; TRBD1 or TRBD2 may be the D gene (7 bases each). CDR3 length: 17 amino acids. Deletions cut 1 base from V and 0 bases from J, with 15 bases between. The germline gives CDR1 SGHNT, CDR2 YYREEE (reference sequence).

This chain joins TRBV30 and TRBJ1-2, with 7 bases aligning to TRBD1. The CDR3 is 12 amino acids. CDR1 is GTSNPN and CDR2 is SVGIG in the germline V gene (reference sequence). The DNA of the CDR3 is TGTTTTGGCCGATCTGACAGGGATGGCTACACCTTC. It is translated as CFGRSDRDGYTF. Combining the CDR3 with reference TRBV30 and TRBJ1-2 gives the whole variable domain SQTIHQWPATLVQPVGSPLSLECTVEGTSNPNLYWYRQAAGRGLQLLFYSVGIGQISSEVPQNLSASRPQDRQFILSSKKLLLSDSGFYLCFGRSDRDGYTFGSGTRLTVV.

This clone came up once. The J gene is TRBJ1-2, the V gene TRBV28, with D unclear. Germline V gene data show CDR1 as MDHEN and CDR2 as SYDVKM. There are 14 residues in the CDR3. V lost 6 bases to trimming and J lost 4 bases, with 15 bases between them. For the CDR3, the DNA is TGTGCCAGCAGCATATCTCCAGTTCTCTATGGCTACACCTTC. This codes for CASSISPVLYGYTF.

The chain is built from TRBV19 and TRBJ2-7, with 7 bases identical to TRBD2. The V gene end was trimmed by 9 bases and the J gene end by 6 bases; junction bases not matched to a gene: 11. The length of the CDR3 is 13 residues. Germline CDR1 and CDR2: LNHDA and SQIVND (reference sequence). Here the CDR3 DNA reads TGTGCCAGCTCCGGGACTATGGTTGGCGAGCAGTACTTC. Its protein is CASSGTMVGEQYF.

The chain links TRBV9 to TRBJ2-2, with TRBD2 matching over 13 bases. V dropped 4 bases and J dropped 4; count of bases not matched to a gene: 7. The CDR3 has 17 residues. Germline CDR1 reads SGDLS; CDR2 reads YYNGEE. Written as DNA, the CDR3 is TGTGCCAGCAGCTCTGGACTAGCGGGAGTTCTCACCGGGGAGCTGTTTTTT. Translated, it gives CASSSGLAGVLTGELFF.

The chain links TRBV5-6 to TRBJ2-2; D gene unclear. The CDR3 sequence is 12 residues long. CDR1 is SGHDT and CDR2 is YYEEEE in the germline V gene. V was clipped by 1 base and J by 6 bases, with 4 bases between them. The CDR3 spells CASSLIAGELFF. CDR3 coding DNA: TGTGCCAGCAGCTTGATTGCCGGGGAGCTGTTTTTT. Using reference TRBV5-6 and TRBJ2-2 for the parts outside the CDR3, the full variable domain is DAGVTQSPTHLIKTRGQQVTLRCSPKSGHDTVSWYQQALGQGPQFIFQYYEEEERQRGNFPDRFSGHQFPNYSSELNVNALLLGDSALYLCASSLIAGELFFGEGSRLTVL.

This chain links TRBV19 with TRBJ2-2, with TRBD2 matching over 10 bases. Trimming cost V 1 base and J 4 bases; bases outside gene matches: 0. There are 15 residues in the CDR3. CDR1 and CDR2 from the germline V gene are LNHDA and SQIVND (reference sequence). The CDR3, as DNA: TGTGCCAGTAGTATAGCTAGCGGGGGCACCGGGGAGCTGTTTTTT. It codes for CASSIASGGTGELFF.

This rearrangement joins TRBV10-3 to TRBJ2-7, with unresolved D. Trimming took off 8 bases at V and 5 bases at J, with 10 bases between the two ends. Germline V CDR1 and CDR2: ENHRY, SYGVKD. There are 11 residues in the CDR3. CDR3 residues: CAIATTDEQYF. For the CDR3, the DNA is TGTGCCATCGCTACCACCGACGAGCAGTACTTC.

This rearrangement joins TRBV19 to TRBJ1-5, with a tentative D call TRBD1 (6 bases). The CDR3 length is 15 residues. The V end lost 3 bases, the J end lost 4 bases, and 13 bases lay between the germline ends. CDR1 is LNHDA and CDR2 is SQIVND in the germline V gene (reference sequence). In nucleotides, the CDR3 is TGTGCCAGTAGTATGGTAAGGACAGAAAATCAGCCCCAGCATTTT. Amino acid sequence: CASSMVRTENQPQHF. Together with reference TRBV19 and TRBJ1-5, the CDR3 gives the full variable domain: DGGITQSPKYLFRKEGQNVTLSCEQNLNHDAMYWYRQDPGQGLRLIYYSQIVNDFQKGDIAEGYSVSREKKESFPLTVTSAQKNPTAFYLCASSMVRTENQPQHFGDGTRLSIL.